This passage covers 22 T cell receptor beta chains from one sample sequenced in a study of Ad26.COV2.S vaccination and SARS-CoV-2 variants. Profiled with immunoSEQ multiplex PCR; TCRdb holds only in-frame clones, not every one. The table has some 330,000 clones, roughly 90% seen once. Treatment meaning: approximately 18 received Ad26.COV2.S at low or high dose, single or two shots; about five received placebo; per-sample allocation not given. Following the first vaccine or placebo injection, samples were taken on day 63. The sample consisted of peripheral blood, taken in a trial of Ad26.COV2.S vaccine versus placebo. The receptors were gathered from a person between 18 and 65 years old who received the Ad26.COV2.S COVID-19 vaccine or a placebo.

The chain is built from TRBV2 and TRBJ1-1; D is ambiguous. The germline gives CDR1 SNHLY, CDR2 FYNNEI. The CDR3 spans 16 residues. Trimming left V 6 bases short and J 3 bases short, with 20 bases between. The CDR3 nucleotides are TGTGCCAGCAGCGAGGGCTTTAGAACCGGGTACACTGAAGCTTTCTTT. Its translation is CASSEGFRTGYTEAFF.

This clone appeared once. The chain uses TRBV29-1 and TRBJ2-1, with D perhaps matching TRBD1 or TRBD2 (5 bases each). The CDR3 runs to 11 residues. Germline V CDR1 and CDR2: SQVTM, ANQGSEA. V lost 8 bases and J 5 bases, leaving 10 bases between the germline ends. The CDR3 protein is CSSRGDNEQFF. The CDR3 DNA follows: TGCAGCTCCCGGGGCGACAATGAGCAGTTCTTC.

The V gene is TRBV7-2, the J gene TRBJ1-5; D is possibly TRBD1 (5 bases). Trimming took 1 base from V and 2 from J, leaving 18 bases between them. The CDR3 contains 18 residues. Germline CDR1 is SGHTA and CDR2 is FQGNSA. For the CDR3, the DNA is TGTGCCAGCAGCTTAGAGCCAGGGTGGGCTCTGGGCAATCAGCCCCAGCATTTT. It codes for CASSLEPGWALGNQPQHF.

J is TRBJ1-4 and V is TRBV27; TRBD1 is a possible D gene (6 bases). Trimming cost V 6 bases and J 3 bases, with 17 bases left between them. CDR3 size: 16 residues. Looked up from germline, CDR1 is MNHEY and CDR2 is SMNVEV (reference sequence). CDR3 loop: CASSLSPTGSNEKLFF. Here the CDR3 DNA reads TGTGCCAGCAGCCTCTCTCCGACAGGTTCTAATGAAAAACTGTTTTTT.

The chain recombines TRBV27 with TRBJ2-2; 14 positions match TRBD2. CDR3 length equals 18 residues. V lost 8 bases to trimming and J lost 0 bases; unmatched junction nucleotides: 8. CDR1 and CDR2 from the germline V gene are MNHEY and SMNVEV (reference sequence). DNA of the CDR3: TGTGCCAGCCGACCGTGGACTAGCGGGAGGTCGAACACCGGGGAGCTGTTTTTT. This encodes CASRPWTSGRSNTGELFF.

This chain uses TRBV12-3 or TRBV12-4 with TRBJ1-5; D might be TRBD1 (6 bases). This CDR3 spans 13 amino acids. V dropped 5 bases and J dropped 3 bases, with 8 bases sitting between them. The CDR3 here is CASSRQDNQPQHF. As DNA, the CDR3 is TGTGCCAGCAGTCGACAGGACAATCAGCCCCAGCATTTT.

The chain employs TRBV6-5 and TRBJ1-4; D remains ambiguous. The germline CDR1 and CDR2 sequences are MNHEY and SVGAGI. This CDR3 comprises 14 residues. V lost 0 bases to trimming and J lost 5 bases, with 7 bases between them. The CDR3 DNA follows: TGTGCCAGCAGTTACTCCCAGCGGAATGAAAAACTGTTTTTT. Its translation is CASSYSQRNEKLFF.

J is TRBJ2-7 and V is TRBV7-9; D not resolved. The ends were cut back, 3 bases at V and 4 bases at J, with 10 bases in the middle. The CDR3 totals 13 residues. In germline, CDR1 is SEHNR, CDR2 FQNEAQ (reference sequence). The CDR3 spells CASSFPGRYEQYV. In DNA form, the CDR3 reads TGTGCCAGCAGCTTTCCGGGCCGGTACGAGCAGTACGTC.

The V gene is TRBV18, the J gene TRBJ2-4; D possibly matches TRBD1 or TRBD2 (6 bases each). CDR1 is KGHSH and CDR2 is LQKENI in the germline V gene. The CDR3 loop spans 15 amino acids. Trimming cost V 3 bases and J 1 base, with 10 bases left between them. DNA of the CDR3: TGTGCCAGCTCACCTAGGGGGGAGGCCAAAAACATTCAGTACTTC. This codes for CASSPRGEAKNIQYF.

The CDR3 coding sequence is TGCGCCAGCAGCTTGGAAGGCTCTCCAGATACGCAGTATTTT. Translating gives CASSLEGSPDTQYF. The chain recombines TRBV5-1 with TRBJ2-3, with D unresolved. Deletions cut 0 bases from V and 4 bases from J, with 9 bases between. There are 14 residues in the CDR3. The germline CDR1 and CDR2 sequences are SGHRS and YFSETQ. Full variable domain (outside the CDR3, taken from reference TRBV5-1 and TRBJ2-3): KAGVTQTPRYLIKTRGQQVTLSCSPISGHRSVSWYQQTPGQGLQFLFEYFSETQRNKGNFPGRFSGRQFSNSRSEMNVSTLELGDSALYLCASSLEGSPDTQYFGPGTRLTVL.

The CDR3 sequence: CASSPGGNTEAFF. The DNA of the CDR3 is TGTGCCAGTAGTCCCGGTGGAAACACTGAAGCTTTCTTT. The rearrangement links TRBV19 to TRBJ1-1; no clear D. The germline gives CDR1 LNHDA, CDR2 SQIVND (reference sequence). The CDR3 totals 13 residues. The V end lost 5 bases, the J end lost 2 bases, and 9 bases lay between the germline ends.

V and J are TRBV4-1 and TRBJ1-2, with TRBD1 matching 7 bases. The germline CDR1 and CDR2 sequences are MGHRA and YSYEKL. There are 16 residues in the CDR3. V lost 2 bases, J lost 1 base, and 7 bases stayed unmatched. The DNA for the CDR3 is TGCGCCAGCAGCCAACCTAGACAGGGCTTTAACTATGGCTACACCTTC. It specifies CASSQPRQGFNYGYTF.

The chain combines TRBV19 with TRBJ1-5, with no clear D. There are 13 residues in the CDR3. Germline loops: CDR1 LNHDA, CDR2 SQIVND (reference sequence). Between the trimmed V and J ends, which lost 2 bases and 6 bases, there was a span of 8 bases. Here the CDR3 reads CASSILEVQPQHF. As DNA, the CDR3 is TGTGCCAGTAGTATACTAGAAGTTCAGCCCCAGCATTTT.

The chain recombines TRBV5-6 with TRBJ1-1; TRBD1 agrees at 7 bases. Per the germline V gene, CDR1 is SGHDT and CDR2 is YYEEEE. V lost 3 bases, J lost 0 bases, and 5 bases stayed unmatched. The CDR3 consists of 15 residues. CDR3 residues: CASSSQGRVNTEAFF. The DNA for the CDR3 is TGTGCCAGCAGCTCACAGGGGAGGGTGAACACTGAAGCTTTCTTT.

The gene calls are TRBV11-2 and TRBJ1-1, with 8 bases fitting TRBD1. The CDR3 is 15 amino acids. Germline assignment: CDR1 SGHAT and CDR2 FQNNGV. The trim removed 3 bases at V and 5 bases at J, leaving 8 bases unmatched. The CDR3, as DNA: TGTGCCAGCAGCTTGGGCGGACAGGGAACAACTGAAGCTTTCTTT. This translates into CASSLGGQGTTEAFF.

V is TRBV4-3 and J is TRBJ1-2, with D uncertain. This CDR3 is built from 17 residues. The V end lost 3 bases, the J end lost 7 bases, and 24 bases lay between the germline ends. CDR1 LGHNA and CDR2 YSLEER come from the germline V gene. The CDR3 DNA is TGCGCCAGCAGCCAGGGGTTGGAGAGGGCCCTCTTAGGTGGCTACACCTTC. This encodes CASSQGLERALLGGYTF.

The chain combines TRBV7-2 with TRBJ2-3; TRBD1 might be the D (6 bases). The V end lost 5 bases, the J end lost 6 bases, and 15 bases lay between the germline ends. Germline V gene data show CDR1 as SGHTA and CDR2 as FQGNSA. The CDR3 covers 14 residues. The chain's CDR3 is CASSRTGSWDTQYF. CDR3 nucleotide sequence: TGTGCCAGCAGCCGCACAGGGTCCTGGGATACGCAGTATTTT.

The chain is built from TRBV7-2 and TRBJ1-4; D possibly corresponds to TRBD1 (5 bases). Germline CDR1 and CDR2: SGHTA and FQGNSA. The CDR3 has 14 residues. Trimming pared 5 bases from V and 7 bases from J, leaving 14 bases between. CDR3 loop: CASSIPGGGEKLFF. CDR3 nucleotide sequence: TGTGCCAGCAGCATACCCGGGGGGGGTGAAAAACTGTTTTTT.

The CDR3 protein is CASSMTRVETQYF. In nucleotides, the CDR3 is TGTGCCAGCAGTATGACTAGGGTGGAGACCCAGTACTTC. The genes are TRBV27 and TRBJ2-5, with D possibly matching TRBD2 (6 bases). Germline CDR1 MNHEY, CDR2 SMNVEV (reference sequence). V lost 5 bases, J lost 5 bases, and 12 bases lay in between. This CDR3 is built from 13 residues.

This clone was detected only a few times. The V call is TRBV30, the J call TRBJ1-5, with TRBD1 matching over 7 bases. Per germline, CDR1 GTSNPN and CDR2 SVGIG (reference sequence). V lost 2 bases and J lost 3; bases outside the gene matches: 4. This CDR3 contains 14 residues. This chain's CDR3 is CAWSTGTVNQPQHF. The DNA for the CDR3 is TGTGCCTGGAGTACCGGGACAGTCAATCAGCCCCAGCATTTT.

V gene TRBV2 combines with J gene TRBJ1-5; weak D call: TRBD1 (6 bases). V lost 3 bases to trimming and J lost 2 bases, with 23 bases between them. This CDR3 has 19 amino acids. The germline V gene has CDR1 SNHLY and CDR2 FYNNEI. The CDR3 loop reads CASSDQYAGEGNGNQPQHF. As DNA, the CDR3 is TGTGCCAGCAGTGACCAATACGCAGGGGAGGGAAACGGCAATCAGCCCCAGCATTTT.

The CDR3 region has the DNA TGTGCCACCAGTGATTTCAAGGGGACGGAGAAGACCGGGGAGCTGTTTTTT. Translated, it gives CATSDFKGTEKTGELFF. The V gene is TRBV24-1, the J gene TRBJ2-2; D tentatively reads TRBD1 or TRBD2 (5 bases each). In germline, CDR1 is KGHDR, CDR2 SFDVKD. This CDR3 contains 17 residues. V was pared by 1 base and J by 5 bases, with 16 bases between.